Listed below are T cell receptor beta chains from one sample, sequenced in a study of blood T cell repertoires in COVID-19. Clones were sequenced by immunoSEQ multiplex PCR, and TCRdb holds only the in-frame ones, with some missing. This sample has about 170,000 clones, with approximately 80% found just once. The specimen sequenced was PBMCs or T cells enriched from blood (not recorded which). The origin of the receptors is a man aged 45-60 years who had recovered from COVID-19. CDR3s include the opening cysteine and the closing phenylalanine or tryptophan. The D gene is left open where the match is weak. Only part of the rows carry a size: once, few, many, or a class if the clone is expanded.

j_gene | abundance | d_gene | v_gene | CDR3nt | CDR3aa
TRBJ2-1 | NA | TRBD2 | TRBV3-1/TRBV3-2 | TGTGCCAGCAGCCAAGTTTTTTTGGTGGGGGGGTATGCGAATGAGCAGTTCTTC | CASSQVFLVGGYANEQFF
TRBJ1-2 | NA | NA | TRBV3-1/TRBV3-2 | TGTGCCAGCAGCCAAGAACAGGGCGGAGGCTACACCTTC | CASSQEQGGGYTF
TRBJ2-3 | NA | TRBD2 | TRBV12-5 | TGTGCTAGTGGTCTAGCGGGGGGGCGCTCGGATACGCAGTATTTT | CASGLAGGRSDTQYF
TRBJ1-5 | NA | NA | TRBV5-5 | TGTGCCAGCAGTTGGGGGCAGGAGCGTTATAGCAATCAGCCCCAGCATTTT | CASSWGQERYSNQPQHF
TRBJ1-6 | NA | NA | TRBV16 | TGTGCCAGCAGCCAACCGGACAGAGATAATTCACCCCTCCACTTT | CASSQPDRDNSPLHF
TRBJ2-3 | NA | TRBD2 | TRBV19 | TGTGCCAGTAAGACCGGGGGGGTCCGTAGCACAGATACGCAGTATTTT | CASKTGGVRSTDTQYF
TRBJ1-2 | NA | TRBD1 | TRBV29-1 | TGCAGCGTTGAAGTGACAGGGGGCACATTTGGCTACACCTTC | CSVEVTGGTFGYTF
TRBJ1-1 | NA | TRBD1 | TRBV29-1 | TGCAGCGTTTGGGACAGAGTCAACACTGAAGCTTTCTTT | CSVWDRVNTEAFF
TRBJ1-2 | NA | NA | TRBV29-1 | TGCAGCGTTGGGGCAGGGGCGAAGGACTATGGCTACACCTTC | CSVGAGAKDYGYTF
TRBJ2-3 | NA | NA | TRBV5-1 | TGCGCCAGCAGCTTGGGGGACACGGCTTATCCCACAGATACGCAGTATTTT | CASSLGDTAYPTDTQYF
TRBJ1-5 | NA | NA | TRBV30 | TGTGCCTGGAGTGAGGGCGGGCCACAGCATTTT | CAWSEGGPQHF
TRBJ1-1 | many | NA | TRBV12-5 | TGTGCTAGTGCGATGGAGGGGCTGGCCACTGAAGCTTTCTTT | CASAMEGLATEAFF
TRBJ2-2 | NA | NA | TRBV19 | TGTGCCAGCACAGCCGTTCTGTCATCCGGGGAGCTGTTTTTT | CASTAVLSSGELFF
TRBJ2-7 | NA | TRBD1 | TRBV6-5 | TGTGCCAGCAGTTACTCGAGACAGGGAGCCTACGAGCAGTACTTC | CASSYSRQGAYEQYF
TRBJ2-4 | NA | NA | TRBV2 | NA | CASGTHRGLKNIQYFGGLKNIQYF
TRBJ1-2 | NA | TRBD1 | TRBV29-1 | TGCAGCGTTGATAGGGGACAGGGGAACTATGGCTACACCTTC | CSVDRGQGNYGYTF
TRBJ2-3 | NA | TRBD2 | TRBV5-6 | TGTGCCAGCAGCTTGGGAGCTAGCGGGGGGTTCACAGATACGCAGTATTTT | CASSLGASGGFTDTQYF
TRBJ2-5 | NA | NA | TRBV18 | TGTGCCAGCTCACTAGGGAGATATACACAGACCCAGTACTTC | CASSLGRYTQTQYF
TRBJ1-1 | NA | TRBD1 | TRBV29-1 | TGCAGCGGGGGACAGGGAATTGGCACTGAAGCTTTCTTT | CSGGQGIGTEAFF
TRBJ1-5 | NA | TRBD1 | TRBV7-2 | TGTGCCAGCACCCAGGTAGCAGGGGGGAATCAGCCCCAGCATTTT | CASTQVAGGNQPQHF
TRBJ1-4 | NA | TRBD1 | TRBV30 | TGTGCCTTTGGACAGGGCTTTAATGAAAAACTGTTTTTT | CAFGQGFNEKLFF
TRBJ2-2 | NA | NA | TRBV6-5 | TGTGCCAGCAGAACGGGCACCGGGGAGCTGTTTTTT | CASRTGTGELFF
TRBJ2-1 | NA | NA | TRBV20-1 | TGCAGCGGTATCTCCTACAATGAGCAGTTCTTC | CSGISYNEQFF
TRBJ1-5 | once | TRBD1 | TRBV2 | TGTGCCAGCAAGACAGGGGGAATGGGCAATCAGCCCCAGCATTTT | CASKTGGMGNQPQHF
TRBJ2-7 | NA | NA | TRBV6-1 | TGTGCCAGCAGTGACCGGAGCTCTATAGTGGGTGAGCAGTACTTC | CASSDRSSIVGEQYF
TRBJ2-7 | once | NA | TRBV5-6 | TGTGCCAGCAGTTTTGGAGTGGGTACCATCGAGCAGTACTTC | CASSFGVGTIEQYF
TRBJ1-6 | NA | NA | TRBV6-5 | TGTGCCAGCAAAATCCAGGGTAATTCACCCCTCCACTTT | CASKIQGNSPLHF
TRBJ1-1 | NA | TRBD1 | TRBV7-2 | TGTGCCAGCAGCTTCGGACAGGACACTGAAGCTTTCTTT | CASSFGQDTEAFF
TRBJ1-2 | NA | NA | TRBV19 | TGTGCCAGTAGTGGTACAGGAATTAACACTCTCCTCTACACCTTC | CASSGTGINTLLYTF
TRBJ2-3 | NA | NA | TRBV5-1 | TGCGCCAGCAGCAGGACAGTTAAGAGCACAGATACGCAGTATTTT | CASSRTVKSTDTQYF
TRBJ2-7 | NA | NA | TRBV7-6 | TGTGCCAGCAGCGTCAACAGTGGCGCCTACGAGCAGTACTTC | CASSVNSGAYEQYF
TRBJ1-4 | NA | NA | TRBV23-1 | TGCGCCAGCAGTCAACTCTCAGGGCCACCTAATGAAAAACTGTTTTTT | CASSQLSGPPNEKLFF
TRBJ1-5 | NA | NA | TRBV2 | TGTGCCAGCATGGGGGGAAGGAATCAGCCCCAGCATTTT | CASMGGRNQPQHF
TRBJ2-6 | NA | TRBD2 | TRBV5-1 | TGCGCCAGCTCGCGGGGGGGCTCGGAGGCCAACGTCCTGACTTTC | CASSRGGSEANVLTF
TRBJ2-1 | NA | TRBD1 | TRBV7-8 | TGTGCCAGCAGCTTAGCGAAAGGGACAGGGTGGTACAATGAGCAGTTCTTC | CASSLAKGTGWYNEQFF
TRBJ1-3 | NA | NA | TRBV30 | TGTGCCTGCTATCAGGGCTACTCTGGAAACACCATATATTTT | CACYQGYSGNTIYF
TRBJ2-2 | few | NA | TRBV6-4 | TGTGCCAGCAGTTCCCGGGCAGGGGATACCGGGGAGCTGTTTTTT | CASSSRAGDTGELFF
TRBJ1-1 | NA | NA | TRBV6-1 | TGTGCCAGCAGTGACCGCGGGGTCAGAGCCATAGAAGCTTTCTTT | CASSDRGVRAIEAFF
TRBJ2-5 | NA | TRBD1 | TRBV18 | TGTGCCAGCTCAGCTTCTCAGGGGGCTCTAGAGACCCAGTACTTC | CASSASQGALETQYF
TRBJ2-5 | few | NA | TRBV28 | TGTGCCAGCAGTTTATCAGGGCGGGAGACCCAGTACTTC | CASSLSGRETQYF
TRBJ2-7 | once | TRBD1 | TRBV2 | TGTGCCAGCGTAATCAGGACAGGGGGAAACGAGCAGTACTTC | CASVIRTGGNEQYF
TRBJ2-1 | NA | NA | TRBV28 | TGTGCCAGCAGGCAGGAGGGAAGCTCCTACAATGAGCAGTTCTTC | CASRQEGSSYNEQFF
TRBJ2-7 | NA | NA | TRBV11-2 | TGTGCCAGCTCCTGGGAGGCCTACGAGCAGTACTTC | CASSWEAYEQYF
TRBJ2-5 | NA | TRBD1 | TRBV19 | TGTGCCAGTAGTATCCAGGGGGCGAAGCTCGAGACCCAGTACTTC | CASSIQGAKLETQYF
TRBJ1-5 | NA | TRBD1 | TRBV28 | TGTGCCAGCAGCCGACAGGGGGCGGGAAATCAGCCCCAGCATTTT | CASSRQGAGNQPQHF
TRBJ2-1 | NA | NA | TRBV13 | TGTGCCAGCAGCTTAGTGGCAGGGGTTTCCTACAATGAGCAGTTCTTC | CASSLVAGVSYNEQFF
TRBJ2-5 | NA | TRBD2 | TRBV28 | TGTGCCAGCAGTTTACACTCCGGGACTAGCGGGGGGGCCCAGTACTTC | CASSLHSGTSGGAQYF
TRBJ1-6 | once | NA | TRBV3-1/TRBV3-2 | TGTGCCAGCAGCCCCTTGTCCCTCTCCTATAATTCACCCCTCCACTTT | CASSPLSLSYNSPLHF
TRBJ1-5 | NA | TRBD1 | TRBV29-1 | TGCAGCGTCGGTACAGGGGATCAGCCCCAGCATTTT | CSVGTGDQPQHF
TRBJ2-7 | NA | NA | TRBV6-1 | TGTGCCAGCAGTGAAGGTACGGGACATCGGTTCAAGCAGTACTTC | CASSEGTGHRFKQYF
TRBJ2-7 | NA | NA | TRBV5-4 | TGTGCCAGCAGCCCAACTGCTAGCTCCTACGAGCAGTACTTC | CASSPTASSYEQYF
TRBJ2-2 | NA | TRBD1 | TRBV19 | TGTGCCAGTAGTATTACAGGGGGCAATTCGGCCGGGGAGCTGTTTTTT | CASSITGGNSAGELFF
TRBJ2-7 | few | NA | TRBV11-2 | TGTGCCAGCAGCTTAGATCTGGGCAGCTACGAGCAGTACTTC | CASSLDLGSYEQYF
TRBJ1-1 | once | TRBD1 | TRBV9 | TGTGCCAGCAGCGTCGAGGGGACAGGAGAAGCTTTCTTT | CASSVEGTGEAFF
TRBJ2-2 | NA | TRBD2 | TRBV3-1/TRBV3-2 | TGTGCCAGCAGCCAAGTTCGCACTAGCGGGGTGTCCGGGGAGCTGTTTTTT | CASSQVRTSGVSGELFF